Presented here are 2 T cell receptor beta chains from one specimen sequenced in a study of T cell repertoires in cytomegalovirus infection. Their recognized antigens are unknown. TCRdb reprocessed the reads with MiXCR, giving one entry per CDR3 protein. The sample has a few hundred thousand distinct CDR3 sequences, just under 40% seen once. The specimen comprised cultured PBMCs, sampled from culture after CMV antigen stimulation. The source is a human donor in good health (CMV status not recorded). Some clones in this sample may be carry-over from other donors' samples.

The genes are TRBV20-1 and TRBJ2-7; D possibly corresponds to TRBD2 (5 bases). From germline, CDR1 is DFQATT and CDR2 SNEGSKA (reference sequence). This CDR3 is 14 amino acids long. The CDR3 sequence: CSAILDSRSYEQYF. The CDR3 DNA is TGCAGCGCAATTCTGGACTCCCGCTCCTACGAGCAGTACTTC.

The gene calls are TRBV7-3 and TRBJ1-1; D unresolved. The CDR3 has 12 residues. The germline V and J ends were trimmed by 5 bases and 3 bases, with 7 bases remaining between them. Per the germline V gene, CDR1 is SGHTA and CDR2 is FQGTGA. The CDR3 protein is CASSDGHTEAFF. Written as DNA, the CDR3 is TGTGCCAGCAGCGACGGCCACACTGAAGCTTTCTTT.